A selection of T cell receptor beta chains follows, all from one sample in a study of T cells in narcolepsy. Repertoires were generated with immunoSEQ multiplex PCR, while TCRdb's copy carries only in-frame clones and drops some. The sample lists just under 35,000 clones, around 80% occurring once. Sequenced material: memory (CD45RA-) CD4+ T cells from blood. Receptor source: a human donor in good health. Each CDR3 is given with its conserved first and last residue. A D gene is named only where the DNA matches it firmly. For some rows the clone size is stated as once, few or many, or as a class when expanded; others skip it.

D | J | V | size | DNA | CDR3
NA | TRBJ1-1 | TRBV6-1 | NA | TGTGCCAGCAGTCCCCGGACGAACACTGAAGCTTTCTTT | CASSPRTNTEAFF
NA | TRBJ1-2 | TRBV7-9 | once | TGTGCCAGCAGCTTAGGGTTGCCACGTGGCTACACCTTC | CASSLGLPRGYTF
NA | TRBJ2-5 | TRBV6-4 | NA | TGTGCCAGCAGTTGGGACTTTCGGACCCAGTACTTC | CASSWDFRTQYF
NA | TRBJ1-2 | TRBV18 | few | TGTGCCAGCTCACCTCTTCGGGGGGCGCCTGGCTACACCTTC | CASSPLRGAPGYTF
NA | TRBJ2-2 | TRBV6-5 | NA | TGTGCCAGCGTTGGCCCGGGGCTCGGGGAGCTGTTTTTT | CASVGPGLGELFF
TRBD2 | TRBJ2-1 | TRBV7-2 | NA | TGTGCCAGCAGCTTAAGAGGGACTAGCGGGTTTTCCTACAATGAGCAGTTCTTC | CASSLRGTSGFSYNEQFF
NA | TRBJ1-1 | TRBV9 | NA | TGTGCCAGCGGCCCACTTTGGAACACTGAAGCTTTCTTT | CASGPLWNTEAFF
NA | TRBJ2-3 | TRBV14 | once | TGTGCCAGCAGCCAAAAAGCCATAGGTGCCTCGCAGTATTTT | CASSQKAIGASQYF
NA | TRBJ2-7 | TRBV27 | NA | TGTGCCAGCAGTAATCGGCAGGACGAGCAGTACTTC | CASSNRQDEQYF
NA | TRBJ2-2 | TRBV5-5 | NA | TGTGCCAGCAGCTTGGCCCCGCCCCCCGGGGAGCTGTTTTTT | CASSLAPPPGELFF
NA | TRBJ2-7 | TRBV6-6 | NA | TGTGCCAGCAGTTACTCGACGGCCTCGGTGGAGCAGTACTTC | CASSYSTASVEQYF
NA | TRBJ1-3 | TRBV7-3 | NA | TGTGCCAGCAGTTTTGGTGAGCCCTCTGGAAACACCATATATTTT | CASSFGEPSGNTIYF
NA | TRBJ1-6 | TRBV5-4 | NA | TGTGCCAGCAGCTTGGGGAAGAATAATTCACCCCTCCACTTT | CASSLGKNNSPLHF
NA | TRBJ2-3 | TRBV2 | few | TGTGCCAGCAGTTTAAGATTCGCGGATAGCACAGATACGCAGTATTTT | CASSLRFADSTDTQYF
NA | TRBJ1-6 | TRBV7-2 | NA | TGTGCCAGCAGCTTAGGGCGGACAACCATTTTT | CASSLGRTTIF
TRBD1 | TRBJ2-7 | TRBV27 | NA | TGTGCCAGCAGTCGGGACAGGGCTCAGGGAGAGCAGTACTTC | CASSRDRAQGEQYF
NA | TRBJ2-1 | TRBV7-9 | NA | TGTGCCGGCAGCAACTACAATGAGCAGTTCTTC | CAGSNYNEQFF
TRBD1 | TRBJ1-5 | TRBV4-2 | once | TGTGCCAGCAGCCAAGAGGGACAGGGGGTACTCAATCAGCCCCAGCATTTT | CASSQEGQGVLNQPQHF
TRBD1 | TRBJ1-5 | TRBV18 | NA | TGTGCCAGCTCACCGGGACAGGGCAATCAGCCCCAGCATTTT | CASSPGQGNQPQHF
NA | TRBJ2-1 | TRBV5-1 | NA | TGCGCCAGCAGCTTGGTTCCACGGAGCTCCTACAATGAGCAGTTCTTC | CASSLVPRSSYNEQFF
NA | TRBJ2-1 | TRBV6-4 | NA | TGTGCCAGCAAGGACTGGCCCGGGAATGAGCAGTTCTTC | CASKDWPGNEQFF
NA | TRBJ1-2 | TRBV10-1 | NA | TGCGCCAGCAGTGACCCCGAGTCGGGGTATGGCTACACCTTC | CASSDPESGYGYTF
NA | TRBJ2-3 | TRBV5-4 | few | TGTGCCAGCAGCTCTACAGATACGCAGTATTTT | CASSSTDTQYF
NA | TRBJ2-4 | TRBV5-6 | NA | TGTGCCAGCAGCTTAGAGCGTTTAGGCATTCAGTACTTC | CASSLERLGIQYF
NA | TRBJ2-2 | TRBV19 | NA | TGTGCCAGTAGTAGCCGCGGGGACCCCGGGGAGCTGTTTTTT | CASSSRGDPGELFF
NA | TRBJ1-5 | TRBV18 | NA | TGTGCCAGCTCACCAGACAGCAATCAGCCCCAGCATTTT | CASSPDSNQPQHF
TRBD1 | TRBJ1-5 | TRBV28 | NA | TGTGCCAGCATTCGACAGGGGGGGAGCAATCAGCCCCAGCATTTT | CASIRQGGSNQPQHF
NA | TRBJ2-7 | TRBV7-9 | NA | TGTGCCAGCAGCTTCTTTTCAGATTCAACTTACGAGCAGTACTTC | CASSFFSDSTYEQYF
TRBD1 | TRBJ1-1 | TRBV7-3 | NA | TGTGCCAGCAGCAGGCAGGGGGCAGAGACTGAAGCTTTCTTT | CASSRQGAETEAFF
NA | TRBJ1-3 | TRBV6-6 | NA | TGTGCCAGCAGCCGTTCGGGATTAATTTCTGGAAACACCATATATTTT | CASSRSGLISGNTIYF
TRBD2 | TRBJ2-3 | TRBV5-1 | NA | TGCGCCAGCAGCTTGAGGGCGGGAGCAGATACGCAGTATTTT | CASSLRAGADTQYF
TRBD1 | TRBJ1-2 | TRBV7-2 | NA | TGTGCCAGCAGCCAAGGACAGGGAACCTATGGCTACACCTTC | CASSQGQGTYGYTF
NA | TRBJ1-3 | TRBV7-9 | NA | TGTGCCAGCAGCGGGACATTCTCTGGAAACACCATATATTTT | CASSGTFSGNTIYF
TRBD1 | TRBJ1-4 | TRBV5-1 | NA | TGCGCCAGCAGCTTGGATGGTCAGGGGGGTTTTGAAAAACTGTTTTTT | CASSLDGQGGFEKLFF
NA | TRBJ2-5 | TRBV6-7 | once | TGTGCCAGCAGTTACAAAACTCAAGGAGAAGAGACCCAGTACTTC | CASSYKTQGEETQYF
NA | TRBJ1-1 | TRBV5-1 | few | TGCGCCAGCAGCAGTCCAGCGATGAACACTGAAGCTTTCTTT | CASSSPAMNTEAFF
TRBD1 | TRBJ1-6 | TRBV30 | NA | TGTGCCTGGGACAGGGTTAATTCACCCCTCCACTTT | CAWDRVNSPLHF
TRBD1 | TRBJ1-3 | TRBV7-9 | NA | TGTGCCAGCAGCGCACCGGGACAGGGCACTGGAAGCACCATATATTTT | CASSAPGQGTGSTIYF
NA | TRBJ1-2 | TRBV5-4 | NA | TGTGCCACCGGACGAGGGATTAACTATGGCTACACCTTC | CATGRGINYGYTF
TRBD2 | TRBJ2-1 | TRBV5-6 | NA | TGTGCCAGCAGCTTGGATAGCGGGAACGGAAATGAGCAGTTCTTC | CASSLDSGNGNEQFF
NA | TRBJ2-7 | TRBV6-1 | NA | TGTGCCAGCAGATGGACACCCGCCTACGAGCAGTACTTC | CASRWTPAYEQYF
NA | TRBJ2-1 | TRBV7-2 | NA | TGTGCCAGCAGCCGTCGGGGGGCGTTCAATGAGCAGTTCTTC | CASSRRGAFNEQFF
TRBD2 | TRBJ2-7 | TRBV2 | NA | TGTGCCAGCAGCCCAGGGAGGGGCTCCTACGAGCAGTACTTC | CASSPGRGSYEQYF
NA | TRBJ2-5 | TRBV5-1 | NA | TGCGCCAGCAGCTTGCTGCCCGGCCCCCAAGAGACCCAGTACTTC | CASSLLPGPQETQYF
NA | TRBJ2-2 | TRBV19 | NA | TGTGCCAGTAGATCGGGACAAATTTCGAACACCGGGGAGCTGTTTTTT | CASRSGQISNTGELFF
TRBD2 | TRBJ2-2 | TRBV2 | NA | TGTGCCAGCAGGGGACTAGCGGGAGGAATCACCGGGGAGCTGTTTTTT | CASRGLAGGITGELFF
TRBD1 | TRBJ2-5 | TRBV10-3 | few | TGTGCCACAGGGGACTCAGGGGGCGCGGAGACCCAGTACTTC | CATGDSGGAETQYF
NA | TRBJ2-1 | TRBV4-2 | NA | TGTGCCAGCAGCCAAGTTGCGACGGAGGGAACTCGCGGCAATGAGCAGTTCTTC | CASSQVATEGTRGNEQFF
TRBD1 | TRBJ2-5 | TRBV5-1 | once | TGCGCCAGCAGCTTGGGGGACAGGGGAAAAGAGACCCAGTACTTC | CASSLGDRGKETQYF
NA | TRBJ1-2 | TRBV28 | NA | TGTGCCAGCAGTGACAGTATCTATGGCTACACCTTC | CASSDSIYGYTF
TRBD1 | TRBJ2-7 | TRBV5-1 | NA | TGCGCCAGCAGCTTGGAAGGGGGCCCCTACGAGCAGTACTTC | CASSLEGGPYEQYF
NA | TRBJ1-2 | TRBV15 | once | TGTGCCACCAGCAGAGATGTGGGTCGCTATGGCTACACCTTC | CATSRDVGRYGYTF
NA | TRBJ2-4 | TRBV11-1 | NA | TGTGCCAGCAGCAACGTGGGTACCAAAAACATTCAGTACTTC | CASSNVGTKNIQYF
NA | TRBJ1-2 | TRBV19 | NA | TGTGCCAGTAGTATTCGCGGGGGAGGCTACACCTTC | CASSIRGGGYTF
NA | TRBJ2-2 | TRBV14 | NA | TGTGCCAGCAGCCAGGCGGGAACCCTCGACGCTGTCCAGCTGTTTTTT | CASSQAGTLDAVQLFF
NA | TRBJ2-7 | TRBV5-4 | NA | TGTGCCAGCAGCCGCCGCCTCAGGGAAACCTACGAGCAGTACTTC | CASSRRLRETYEQYF
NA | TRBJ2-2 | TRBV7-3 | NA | TGTGCCAGCAGCCGGGGGGCCTCGAACACCGGGGAGCTGTTTTTT | CASSRGASNTGELFF
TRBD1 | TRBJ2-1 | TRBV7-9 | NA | TGTGCCAGCAGCTTAGCGGCGGCAGGGGGCTACAATGAGCAGTTCTTC | CASSLAAAGGYNEQFF
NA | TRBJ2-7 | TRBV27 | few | TGTGCCAGCAGTTGGACGGGGTCCTACGAGCAGTACTTC | CASSWTGSYEQYF
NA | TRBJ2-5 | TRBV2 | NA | TGTGCCAGCGAAAAGGGAGCGGGAGAGACCCAGTACTTC | CASEKGAGETQYF